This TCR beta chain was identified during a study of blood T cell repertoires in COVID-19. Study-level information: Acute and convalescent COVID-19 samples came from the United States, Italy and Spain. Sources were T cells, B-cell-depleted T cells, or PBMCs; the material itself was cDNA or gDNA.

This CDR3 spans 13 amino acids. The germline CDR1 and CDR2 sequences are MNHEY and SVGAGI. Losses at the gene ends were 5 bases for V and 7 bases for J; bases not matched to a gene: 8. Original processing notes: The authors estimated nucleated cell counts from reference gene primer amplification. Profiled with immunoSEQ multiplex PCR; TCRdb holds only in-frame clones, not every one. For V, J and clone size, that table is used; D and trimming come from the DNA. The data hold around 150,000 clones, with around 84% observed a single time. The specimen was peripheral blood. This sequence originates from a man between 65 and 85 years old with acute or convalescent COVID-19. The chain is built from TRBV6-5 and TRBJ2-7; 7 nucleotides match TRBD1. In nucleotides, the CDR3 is TGTGCCAGCAGTCAACCGACAGGGCGTGAGCAGTACTTC. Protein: CASSQPTGREQYF.